The rows below give T cell receptor beta chains drawn from one sample of a study of T cells in localized non-small cell lung cancer. The protocol was immunoSEQ multiplex PCR, while the TCRdb copy is restricted to in-frame clones and leaves out a portion. The sample lists tens of thousands of clones, 65% to 85% occurring once. The sequencing here drew on peripheral blood mononuclear cells, taken before any cancer treatment. The receptors derive from a man aged 35 to 69 with stage III lung adenocarcinoma. The CDR3 runs from the conserved cysteine through the conserved F or W. Fields, in order: D gene, clone size, V gene, J gene, CDR3 DNA, CDR3 protein. The D gene is left open where the match is weak. Not every row has a clone size; where given, it reads once, few, many or a size class.

>.|.|TRBV28|TRBJ1-2
TGTGCCAGCAGTTTGGAGCTCTATGGCTACACCTTC
CASSLELYGYTF
>TRBD1|.|TRBV19|TRBJ1-6
TGTGCCACCCGGGACAGGGGTTATAATTCACCCCTCCACTTT
CATRDRGYNSPLHF
>.|once|TRBV20-1|TRBJ2-7
TGCAGTGCTCTGGACAGCTACGAGCAGTACTTC
CSALDSYEQYF
>.|.|TRBV7-8|TRBJ2-1
TGTGCCAGCAGCTTAGCATGGAATGAGCAGTTCTTC
CASSLAWNEQFF
>.|.|TRBV7-9|TRBJ2-1
TGTGCCAGCAGCGCGTCCATTAGCGGTGAGCAGTTCTTC
CASSASISGEQFF
>.|.|TRBV28|TRBJ2-7
TGTGCCAGCAGTTTGCAGTACGAGCAGTACTTC
CASSLQYEQYF
>TRBD2|.|TRBV27|TRBJ2-5
TGTGCCAGCAGTCAATCGGGGACTAGCGGCCAAGAGACCCAGTACTTC
CASSQSGTSGQETQYF
>.|.|TRBV21-1|TRBJ2-5
TGTGCCAGCAGAAACGGATGGAATCCTAGCGGGAGAACTTTAGCGGAGACCCAGTACTTC
CASRNGWNPSGRTLAETQYF
>TRBD2|.|TRBV27|TRBJ2-1
TGTGCCAGCAGTCCCGGGACCAGCGGGAGCCGGACTCGGGAGCAGTTCTTC
CASSPGTSGSRTREQFF
>.|.|TRBV6-5|TRBJ1-6
TGTGCCAGCGGGAGGACGGCCCCTTCACCCCTCCACTTT
CASGRTAPSPLHF